These 2 T cell receptor beta chains were all obtained from the same sample, sequenced in a study of blood T cell repertoires in COVID-19. The assay was immunoSEQ multiplex PCR, and TCRdb's table has in-frame clones only and misses some. Of hundreds of thousands of clones listed, roughly 82% were seen once; the top ten hold 4.7%. Sequences were obtained from peripheral blood. These receptors all stem from a woman between 65 and 79 years old with acute or convalescent COVID-19.

The chain recombines TRBV7-2 with TRBJ2-3, with unresolved D. Germline CDR1 SGHTA, CDR2 FQGNSA. V dropped 5 bases and J dropped 2 bases, with 5 bases sitting between them. The CDR3 covers 12 residues. The CDR3, as DNA: TGTGCCAGCAGCCGAGACACAGATACGCAGTATTTT. Its protein product is CASSRDTDTQYF.

The genes are TRBV4-2 and TRBJ1-2; 8 bases line up with TRBD1. V dropped 0 bases and J dropped 7; count of bases not matched to a gene: 7. Per the germline V gene, CDR1 is LGHNA and CDR2 is YNFKEQ. The CDR3 length is 15 residues. CDR3 nucleotides: TGTGCCAGCAGCCAAGAGACAGGGGTGAGCAGTGGCTACACCTTC. This gives the protein CASSQETGVSSGYTF.